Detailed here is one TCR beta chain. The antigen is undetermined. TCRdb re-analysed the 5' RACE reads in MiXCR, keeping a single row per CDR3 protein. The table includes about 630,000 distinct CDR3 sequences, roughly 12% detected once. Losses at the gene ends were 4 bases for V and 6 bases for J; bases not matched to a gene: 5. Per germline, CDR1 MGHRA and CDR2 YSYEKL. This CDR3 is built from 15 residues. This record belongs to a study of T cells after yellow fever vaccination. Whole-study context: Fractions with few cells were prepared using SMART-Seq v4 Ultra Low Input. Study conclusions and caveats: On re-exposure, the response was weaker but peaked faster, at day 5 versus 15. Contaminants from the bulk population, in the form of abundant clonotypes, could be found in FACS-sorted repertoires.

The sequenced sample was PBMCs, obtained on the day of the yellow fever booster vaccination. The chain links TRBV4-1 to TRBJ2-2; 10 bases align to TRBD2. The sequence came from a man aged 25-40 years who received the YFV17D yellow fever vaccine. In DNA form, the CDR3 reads TGCGCCAGCAGCCGGGCTAGCGGGAGAGCCGGGGAGCTGTTTTTT. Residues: CASSRASGRAGELFF.